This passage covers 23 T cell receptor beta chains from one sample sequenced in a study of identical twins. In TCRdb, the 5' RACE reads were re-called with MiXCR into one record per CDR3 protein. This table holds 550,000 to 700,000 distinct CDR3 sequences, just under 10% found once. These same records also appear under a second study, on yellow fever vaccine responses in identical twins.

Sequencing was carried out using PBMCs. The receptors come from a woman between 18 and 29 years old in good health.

This CDR3 reads CATSSEPSIGDEQFF. The CDR3 DNA follows: TGTGCCACCAGCAGCGAACCTTCGATTGGGGATGAGCAGTTCTTC. The chain joins TRBV15 to TRBJ2-1; D is uncertain. V was pared by 3 bases and J by 8 bases, with 17 bases between. Germline-derived CDR1 and CDR2 are LNHNV and YYDKDF (reference sequence). The CDR3 runs 15 residues.

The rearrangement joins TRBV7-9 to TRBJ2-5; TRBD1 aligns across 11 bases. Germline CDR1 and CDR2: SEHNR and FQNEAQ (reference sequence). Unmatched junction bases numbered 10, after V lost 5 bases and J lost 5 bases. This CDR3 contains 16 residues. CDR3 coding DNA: TGTGCCAGCAGCGAAAGGACAGGGGGCGCCTGGGAGACCCAGTACTTC. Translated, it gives CASSERTGGAWETQYF.

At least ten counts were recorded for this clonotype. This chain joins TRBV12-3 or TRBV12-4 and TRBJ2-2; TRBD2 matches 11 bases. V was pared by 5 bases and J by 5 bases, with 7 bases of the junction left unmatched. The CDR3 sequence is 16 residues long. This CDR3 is CASSPRLAGRTGELFF. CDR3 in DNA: TGTGCCAGCAGTCCGAGACTAGCGGGAAGAACCGGGGAGCTGTTTTTT.

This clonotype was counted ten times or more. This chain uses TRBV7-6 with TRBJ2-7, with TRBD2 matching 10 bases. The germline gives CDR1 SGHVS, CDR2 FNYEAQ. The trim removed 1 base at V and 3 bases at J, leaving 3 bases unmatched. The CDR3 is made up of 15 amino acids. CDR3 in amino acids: CASSLGLAGVYEQYF. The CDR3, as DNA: TGTGCCAGCAGCTTAGGACTAGCGGGTGTCTACGAGCAGTACTTC.

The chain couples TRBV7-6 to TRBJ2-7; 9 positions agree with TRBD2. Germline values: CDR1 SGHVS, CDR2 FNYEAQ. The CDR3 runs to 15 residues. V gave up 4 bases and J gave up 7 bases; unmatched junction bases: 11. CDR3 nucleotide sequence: TGTGCCAGCAGCTCCTTAGCGGGAGAGGCGTGGGAGCAGTACTTC. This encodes CASSSLAGEAWEQYF.

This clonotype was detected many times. The CDR3 here is CASSSRRGTEAFF. DNA of the CDR3: TGTGCCAGCAGCAGCCGGAGGGGCACTGAAGCTTTCTTT. The V and J genes are TRBV13 and TRBJ1-1; D perhaps matches TRBD1 (5 bases). Deletions cut 5 bases from V and 4 bases from J, with 11 bases between. The CDR3 loop spans 13 amino acids. Germline V gene sequence: CDR1 PRHDT, CDR2 FYEKMQ (reference sequence).

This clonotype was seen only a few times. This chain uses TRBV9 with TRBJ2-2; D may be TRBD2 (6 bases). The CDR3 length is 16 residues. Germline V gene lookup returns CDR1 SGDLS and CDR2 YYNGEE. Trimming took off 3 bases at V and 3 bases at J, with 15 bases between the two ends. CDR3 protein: CASSGPPGLDTGELFF. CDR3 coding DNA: TGTGCCAGCAGCGGGCCCCCGGGACTCGACACCGGGGAGCTGTTTTTT.

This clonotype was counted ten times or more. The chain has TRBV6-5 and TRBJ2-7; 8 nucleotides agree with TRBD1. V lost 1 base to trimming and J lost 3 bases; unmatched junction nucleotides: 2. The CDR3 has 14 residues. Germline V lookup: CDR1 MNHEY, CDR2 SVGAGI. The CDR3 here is CASSYLGQGYEQYF. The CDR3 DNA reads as TGTGCCAGCAGTTACTTAGGACAGGGCTACGAGCAGTACTTC.

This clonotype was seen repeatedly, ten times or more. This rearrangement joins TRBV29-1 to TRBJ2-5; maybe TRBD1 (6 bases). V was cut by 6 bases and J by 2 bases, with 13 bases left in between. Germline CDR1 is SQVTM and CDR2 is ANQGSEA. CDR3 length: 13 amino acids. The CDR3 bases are TGCAGCGTATCAGACAGGTTACAAGAGACCCAGTACTTC. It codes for CSVSDRLQETQYF.

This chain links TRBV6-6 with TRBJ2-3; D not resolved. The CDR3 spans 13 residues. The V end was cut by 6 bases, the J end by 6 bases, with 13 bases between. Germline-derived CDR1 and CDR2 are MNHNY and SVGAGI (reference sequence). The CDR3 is CASSLNALDTQYF. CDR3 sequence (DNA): TGTGCCAGCAGCCTTAATGCGTTGGATACGCAGTATTTT.

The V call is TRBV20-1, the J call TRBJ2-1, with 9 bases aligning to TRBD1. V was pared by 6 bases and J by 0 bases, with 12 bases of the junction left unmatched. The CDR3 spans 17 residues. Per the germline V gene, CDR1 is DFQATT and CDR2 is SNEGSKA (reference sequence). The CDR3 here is CSAPGTGFKGSYNEQFF. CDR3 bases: TGCAGTGCCCCCGGGACAGGGTTCAAAGGCTCCTACAATGAGCAGTTCTTC.

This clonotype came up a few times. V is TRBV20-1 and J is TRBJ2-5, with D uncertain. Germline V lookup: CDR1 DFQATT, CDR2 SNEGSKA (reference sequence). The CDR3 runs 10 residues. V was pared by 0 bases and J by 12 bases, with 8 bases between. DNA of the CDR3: TGCAGTGCTAGAGATGGTCCGGAGTACTTC. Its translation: CSARDGPEYF.

The CDR3 loop is CSARDSAGRTDTQYF. CDR3 DNA sequence: TGCAGTGCTAGAGATTCGGCGGGGCGGACAGATACGCAGTATTTT. This chain links TRBV20-1 with TRBJ2-3, with D perhaps matching TRBD2 (6 bases). CDR3 length equals 15 residues. The V gene's germline CDR1 is DFQATT and CDR2 SNEGSKA (reference sequence). Trimming removed 0 bases from V and 3 bases from J, with 13 bases in between.

The CDR3 spells CASSESIGEQYF. The CDR3, as DNA: TGCGCCAGCAGTGAGTCGATCGGCGAGCAGTACTTC. The chain links TRBV10-2 to TRBJ2-7, with unresolved D. Germline V gene sequence: CDR1 WSHSY, CDR2 SAAADI. The CDR3 contains 12 residues. V lost 0 bases to trimming and J lost 6 bases, with 6 bases between them.

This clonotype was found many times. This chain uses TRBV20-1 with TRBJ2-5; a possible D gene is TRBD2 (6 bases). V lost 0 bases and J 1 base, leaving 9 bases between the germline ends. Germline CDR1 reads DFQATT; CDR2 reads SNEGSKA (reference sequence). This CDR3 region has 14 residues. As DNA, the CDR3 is TGCAGTGCTAGAGATGGGGGGATCCAAGAGACCCAGTACTTC. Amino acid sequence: CSARDGGIQETQYF.

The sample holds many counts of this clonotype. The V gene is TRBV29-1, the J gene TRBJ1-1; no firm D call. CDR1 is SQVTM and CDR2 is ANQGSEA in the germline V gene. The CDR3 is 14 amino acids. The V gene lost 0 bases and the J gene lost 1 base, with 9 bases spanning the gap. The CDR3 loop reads CSVEEADTNTEAFF. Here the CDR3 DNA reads TGCAGCGTTGAAGAGGCAGACACGAACACTGAAGCTTTCTTT.

The CDR3 region has the DNA TGTGCCAGCAGCCAAGTGGGGGGACCTAACTATGGCTACACCTTC. Protein: CASSQVGGPNYGYTF. V and J are TRBV3-1 and TRBJ1-2, with D maybe TRBD1 (5 bases). From germline, CDR1 is LGHDT and CDR2 YNNKEL (reference sequence). With 1 base removed from V and 0 bases from J, the gap between germline ends came to 9 bases. This CDR3 is 15 amino acids long.

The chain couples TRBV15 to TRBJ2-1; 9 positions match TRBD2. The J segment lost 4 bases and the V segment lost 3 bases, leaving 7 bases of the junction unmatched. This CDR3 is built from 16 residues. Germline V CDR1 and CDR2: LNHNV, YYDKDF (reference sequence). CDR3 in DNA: TGTGCCACCAGCAGGGGTACTAGCGGGCCATACAATGAGCAGTTCTTC. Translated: CATSRGTSGPYNEQFF.

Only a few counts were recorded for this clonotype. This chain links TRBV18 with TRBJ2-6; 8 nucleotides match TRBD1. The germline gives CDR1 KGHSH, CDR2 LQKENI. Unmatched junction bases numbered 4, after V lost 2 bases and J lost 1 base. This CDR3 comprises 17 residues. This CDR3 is CASSPSRTGSGANVLTF. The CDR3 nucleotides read TGTGCCAGCTCACCAAGTAGGACAGGGTCTGGGGCCAACGTCCTGACTTTC.

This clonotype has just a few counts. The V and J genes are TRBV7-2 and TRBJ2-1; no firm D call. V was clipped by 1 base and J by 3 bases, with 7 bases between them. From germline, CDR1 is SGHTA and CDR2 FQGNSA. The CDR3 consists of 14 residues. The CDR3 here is CASSLVPRYNEQFF. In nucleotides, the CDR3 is TGTGCCAGCAGCTTAGTTCCTCGCTACAATGAGCAGTTCTTC.

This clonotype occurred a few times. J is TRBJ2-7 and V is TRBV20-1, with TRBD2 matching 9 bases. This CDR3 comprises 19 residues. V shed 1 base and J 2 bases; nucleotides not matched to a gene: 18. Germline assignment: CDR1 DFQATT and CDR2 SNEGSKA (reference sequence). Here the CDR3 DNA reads TGCAGTGCTAGAGGGGCGGAGGGGAGAGTAGCGGGAGCTCCCTACGAGCAGTACTTC. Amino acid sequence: CSARGAEGRVAGAPYEQYF.

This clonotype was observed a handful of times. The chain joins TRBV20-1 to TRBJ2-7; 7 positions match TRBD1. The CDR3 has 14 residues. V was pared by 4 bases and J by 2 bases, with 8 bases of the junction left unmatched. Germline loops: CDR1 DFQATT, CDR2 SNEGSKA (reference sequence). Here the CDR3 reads CSATARGQAYEQYF. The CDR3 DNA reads TGCAGTGCTACCGCAAGGGGGCAAGCCTACGAGCAGTACTTC.

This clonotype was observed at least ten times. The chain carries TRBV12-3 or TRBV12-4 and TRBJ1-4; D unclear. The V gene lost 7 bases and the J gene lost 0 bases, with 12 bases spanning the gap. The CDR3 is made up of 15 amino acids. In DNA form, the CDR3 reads TGTGCCAGCACCCATACAGCCTCAACTAATGAAAAACTGTTTTTT. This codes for CASTHTASTNEKLFF.